The sequence of this TCR beta chain was determined in a study of cytomegalovirus exposure and HLA in healthy donors. Study-wide results and limits: Later on, an analysis found that several of the most significant clusters appeared to be linked to common viral pathogens, which included parvovirus B19. Three CMV-associated chains proved CMV antigen-specific in vitro.

PCR employed 60 Vbeta and 13 Jbeta primers. The repertoire was sequenced with immunoSEQ multiplex PCR; TCRdb's copy has only in-frame clones and lacks some. The table shows roughly 120,000 clones, with roughly four fifths occurring only once. Germline trimming cut 3 bases from V and 8 bases from J; bases unmatched to any gene: 7. From germline, CDR1 is GTSNPN and CDR2 SVGIG (reference sequence). The CDR3 runs 14 residues. As regards this clone: Its specificity is unknown.

The TCR comes from a man aged 40-55 years in good health and CMV-seronegative. This rearrangement joins TRBV30 to TRBJ1-6; 7 bases are shared with TRBD1. Material for sequencing was PBMCs. CDR3 in amino acids: CAWRTGWLDSPLHF. CDR3 sequence (DNA): TGTGCCTGGAGGACAGGGTGGCTCGATTCACCCCTCCACTTT.